The clone carrying this T cell receptor (beta chain) was observed at least ten times. The data belong to a study of T-cell memory formation after mild COVID-19. MiXCR, run by TCRdb on the 5' RACE reads, gives a single entry per CDR3 protein. There are 130,000 to 150,000 distinct CDR3 sequences in the sample; roughly 6.2% occur only once, and around 1.9% lies in the top ten. What was sequenced was PBMCs or a T cell subset sorted from them (not recorded which). This TCR came from an adult woman who had mild COVID-19 (a few samples of this study predate the infection). Cell type and time point are not known.

CDR3 sequence (DNA): TGCGCCAGCAGCCAACAGTCGGCAAACACCGGGGAGCTGTTTTTT. It yields the protein CASSQQSANTGELFF. The J gene is TRBJ2-2, the V gene TRBV4-3; D is ambiguous. CDR3 size: 15 residues. Germline V gene data show CDR1 as LGHNA and CDR2 as YSLEER. With 2 bases removed from V and 2 bases from J, the gap between germline ends came to 9 bases.